The 10 T cell receptor beta chains presented below share a single source sample, sequenced in a study of blood T cell repertoires in COVID-19. Only in-frame clones appear in the TCRdb table, and some are missing; sequencing was by immunoSEQ multiplex PCR. The sample holds about 180,000 clones, 80% to 85% seen once. Sequenced material: peripheral blood. These receptors came from an elderly woman with COVID-19, enrolled during active disease.

The chain joins TRBV10-3 to TRBJ2-2, with 12 positions matching TRBD2. Germline CDR1 ENHRY, CDR2 SYGVKD. The V gene end was trimmed by 11 bases and the J gene end by 6 bases; junction bases not matched to a gene: 7. The CDR3 runs to 14 residues. The chain's CDR3 is CAGASGGAAGELFF. The CDR3 DNA sequence: TGTGCCGGTGCTAGCGGGGGGGCCGCCGGGGAGCTGTTTTTT.

This clone was seen just once. V and J are TRBV5-6 and TRBJ2-1; 14 bases map to TRBD2. There are 18 residues in the CDR3. CDR1 is SGHDT and CDR2 is YYEEEE in the germline V gene. J gave up 0 bases and V 4 bases, and 6 bases lay outside the gene matches. The CDR3 loop is CASSKGLAGAPSYNEQFF. The DNA of the CDR3 is TGTGCCAGCAGCAAGGGACTAGCGGGGGCCCCCTCCTACAATGAGCAGTTCTTC.

The chain combines TRBV19 with TRBJ2-5; 16 bases agree with TRBD2. The germline gives CDR1 LNHDA, CDR2 SQIVND (reference sequence). J gave up 3 bases and V 5 bases, and 6 bases lay outside the gene matches. The CDR3 length is 17 residues. In DNA form, the CDR3 reads TGTGCCAGTAGTGTAGCGGGACTAGCGGGGGGGAAAGAGACCCAGTACTTC. Amino acids: CASSVAGLAGGKETQYF.

The chain recombines TRBV28 with TRBJ2-7; 13 positions match TRBD2. The germline V gene has CDR1 MDHEN and CDR2 SYDVKM. The CDR3 has 16 amino acids. With V trimmed by 8 bases and J by 4 bases, 11 bases remained unmatched. The CDR3 DNA reads TGTGCCAGCTCAAGTCTTCCGGGACTAGCGGGATACGAGCAGTACTTC. It is translated as CASSSLPGLAGYEQYF. The full variable domain, with the rest looked up from reference TRBV28 and TRBJ2-7, is DVKVTQSSRYLVKRTGEKVFLECVQDMDHENMFWYRQDPGLGLRLIYFSYDVKMKEKGDIPEGYSVSREKKERFSLILESASTNQTSMYLCASSSLPGLAGYEQYFGPGTRLTVT.

The chain is built from TRBV2 and TRBJ1-1, with a possible D match to TRBD1 (6 bases). V was clipped by 5 bases and J by 5 bases, with 9 bases between them. This CDR3 contains 12 residues. Germline CDR1 is SNHLY and CDR2 is FYNNEI. DNA of the CDR3: TGTGCCAGCAGTTTGAGGGGGACTGAAGCTTTCTTT. This translates into CASSLRGTEAFF.

This clone appeared a few times. The V and J genes are TRBV6-2 or TRBV6-3 and TRBJ1-2; D not certain. Trimming left V 2 bases short and J 8 bases short, with 15 bases between. CDR1 and CDR2 (germline): MNHEY, SVGEGT. CDR3 length equals 14 residues. The CDR3: CASSYLSNRGGYTF. DNA for the CDR3: TGTGCCAGCAGTTACCTCTCTAACCGAGGGGGCTACACCTTC.

DNA of the CDR3: TGTGCCAGCAGTTTATGGGGGGGGTACTATGGCTACACCTTC. Its translation is CASSLWGGYYGYTF. V usage is TRBV28 and J usage is TRBJ1-2; tentatively, D is TRBD1 (5 bases). The V end was cut by 0 bases, the J end by 3 bases, with 8 bases between. This CDR3 contains 14 residues. Germline-derived CDR1 and CDR2 are MDHEN and SYDVKM.

The chain is built from TRBV4-1 and TRBJ2-3; 9 bases match TRBD2. Per the germline V gene, CDR1 is MGHRA and CDR2 is YSYEKL. The CDR3 length is 17 residues. V was pared by 2 bases and J by 0 bases, with 6 bases of the junction left unmatched. This chain's CDR3 is CASSQSSGSLSTDTQYF. CDR3 DNA sequence: TGCGCCAGCAGCCAAAGTAGCGGGAGCCTGAGCACAGATACGCAGTATTTT.

The J gene is TRBJ2-2, the V gene TRBV6-5; perhaps TRBD2 as D (5 bases). The length of the CDR3 is 14 residues. Looked up from germline, CDR1 is MNHEY and CDR2 is SVGAGI. V was shortened by 7 bases and J by 3 bases, with 12 bases between the two germline ends. CDR3 in DNA: TGTGCCAGCAAACCGGACTGGGACACCGGGGAGCTGTTTTTT. Its translation is CASKPDWDTGELFF.

The rearrangement uses TRBV4-1 and TRBJ2-7, with 8 bases aligning to TRBD2. With V trimmed by 0 bases and J by 4 bases, 5 bases remained unmatched. This CDR3 is 15 amino acids long. CDR1 MGHRA and CDR2 YSYEKL come from the germline V gene. The CDR3 protein is CASSQDTSGRYEQYF. In DNA, the CDR3 is TGCGCCAGCAGCCAAGACACTAGCGGTCGGTACGAGCAGTACTTC.